A single T cell receptor (beta chain) is shown here with its context. This sample was taken from a study of T cell repertoires in breast cancer. Unpaired genes were suppressed by blocking oligonucleotides during a second nested PCR. TCRdb passed the emulsion pairing reads through MiXCR, listing each CDR3 protein once. The sample yields some 37,000 distinct CDR3 sequences, about 41% seen once. Paired alpha-beta TCRs of CD8+ T cells were analyzed by expanded emulsion RT-PCR. This CDR3 has 13 amino acids. Per the germline V gene, CDR1 is DFQATT and CDR2 is SNEGSKA (reference sequence). Trimming removed 6 bases from V and 2 bases from J, with 11 bases in between.

This TCR derives from a pool of human donors with breast cancer or a healthy control (not recorded which). Sample: CD8+ T cells. The J gene is TRBJ2-4, the V gene TRBV20-1; D uncertain. In DNA form, the CDR3 reads TGCAGTGCCCGCGCTGGAACCAAAAACATTCAGTACTTC. It is translated as CSARAGTKNIQYF.